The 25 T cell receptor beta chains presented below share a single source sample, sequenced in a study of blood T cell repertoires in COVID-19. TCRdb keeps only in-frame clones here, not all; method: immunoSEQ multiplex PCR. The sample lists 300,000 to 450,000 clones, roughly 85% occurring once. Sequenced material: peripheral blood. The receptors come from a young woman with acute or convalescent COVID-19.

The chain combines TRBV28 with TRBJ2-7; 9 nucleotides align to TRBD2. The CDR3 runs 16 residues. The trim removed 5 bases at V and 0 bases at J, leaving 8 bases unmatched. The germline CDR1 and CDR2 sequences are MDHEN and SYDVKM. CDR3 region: CASSPRTSESSYEQYF. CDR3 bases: TGTGCCAGCAGTCCCCGGACTAGCGAGAGCTCCTACGAGCAGTACTTC. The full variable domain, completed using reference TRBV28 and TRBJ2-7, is DVKVTQSSRYLVKRTGEKVFLECVQDMDHENMFWYRQDPGLGLRLIYFSYDVKMKEKGDIPEGYSVSREKKERFSLILESASTNQTSMYLCASSPRTSESSYEQYFGPGTRLTVT.

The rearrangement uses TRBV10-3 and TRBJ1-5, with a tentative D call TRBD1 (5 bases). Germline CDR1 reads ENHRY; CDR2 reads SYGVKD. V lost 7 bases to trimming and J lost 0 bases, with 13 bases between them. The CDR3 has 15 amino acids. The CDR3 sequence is CAITPDRPSNQPQHF. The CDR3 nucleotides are TGTGCCATCACCCCAGACAGACCTAGCAATCAGCCCCAGCATTTT.

The CDR3 reads CASSLYRDNNQPQHF. The CDR3 nucleotides are TGTGCCAGCAGTTTGTACCGGGACAACAATCAGCCCCAGCATTTT. This chain uses TRBV28 with TRBJ1-5; D possibly corresponds to TRBD1 (6 bases). The CDR3 contains 15 residues. Deletions cut 3 bases from V and 3 bases from J, with 12 bases between. Germline CDR1 MDHEN, CDR2 SYDVKM.

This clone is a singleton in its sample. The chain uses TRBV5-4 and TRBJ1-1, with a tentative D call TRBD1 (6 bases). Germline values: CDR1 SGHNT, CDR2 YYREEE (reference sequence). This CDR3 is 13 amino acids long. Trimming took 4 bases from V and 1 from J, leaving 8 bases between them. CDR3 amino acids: CASSPGQNTEAFF. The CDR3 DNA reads TGTGCCAGCAGCCCGGGACAGAACACTGAAGCTTTCTTT.

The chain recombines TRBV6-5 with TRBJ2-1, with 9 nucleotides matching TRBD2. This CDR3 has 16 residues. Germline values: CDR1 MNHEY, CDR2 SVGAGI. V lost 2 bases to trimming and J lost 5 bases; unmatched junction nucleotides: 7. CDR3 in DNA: TGTGCCAGCAGTTACAGCGGCGGGAGGGCCGACAATGAGCAGTTCTTC. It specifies CASSYSGGRADNEQFF.

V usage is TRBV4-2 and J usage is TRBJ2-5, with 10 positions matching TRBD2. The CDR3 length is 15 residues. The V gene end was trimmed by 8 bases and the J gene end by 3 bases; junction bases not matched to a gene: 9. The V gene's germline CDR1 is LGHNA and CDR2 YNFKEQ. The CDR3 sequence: CASSWRLAGEETQYF. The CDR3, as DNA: TGTGCCAGCTCATGGAGGCTAGCGGGGGAAGAGACCCAGTACTTC.

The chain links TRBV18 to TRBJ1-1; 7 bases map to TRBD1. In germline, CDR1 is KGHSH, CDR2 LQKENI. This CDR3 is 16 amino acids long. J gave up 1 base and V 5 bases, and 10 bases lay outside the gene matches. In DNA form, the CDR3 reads TGTGCCAGCTCATCTATTTGGGGACAGCAGAACACTGAAGCTTTCTTT. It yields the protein CASSSIWGQQNTEAFF.

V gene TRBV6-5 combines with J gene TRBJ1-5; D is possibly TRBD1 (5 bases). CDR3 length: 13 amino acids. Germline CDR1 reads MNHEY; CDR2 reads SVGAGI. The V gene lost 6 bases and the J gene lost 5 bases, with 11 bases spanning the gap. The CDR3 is CASSPGIDQPQHF. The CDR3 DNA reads TGTGCCAGCAGCCCAGGGATCGATCAGCCCCAGCATTTT.

The CDR3 DNA reads as TGTGCCACCGGGCCCAGGGGTAACACCGGGGAGCTGTTTTTT. Amino acid sequence: CATGPRGNTGELFF. The chain carries TRBV24-1 and TRBJ2-2; a weak D match, TRBD1 (6 bases). Germline V CDR1 and CDR2: KGHDR, SFDVKD. V gave up 9 bases and J gave up 2 bases, with 12 bases separating them. The CDR3 has 14 residues.

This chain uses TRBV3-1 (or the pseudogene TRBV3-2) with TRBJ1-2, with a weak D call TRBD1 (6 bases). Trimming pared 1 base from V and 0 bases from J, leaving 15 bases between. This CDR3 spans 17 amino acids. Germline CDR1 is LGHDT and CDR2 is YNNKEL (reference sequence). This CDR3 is CASSQGPRGSANYGYTF. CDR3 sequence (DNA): TGTGCCAGCAGCCAAGGACCCAGGGGTTCGGCTAACTATGGCTACACCTTC.

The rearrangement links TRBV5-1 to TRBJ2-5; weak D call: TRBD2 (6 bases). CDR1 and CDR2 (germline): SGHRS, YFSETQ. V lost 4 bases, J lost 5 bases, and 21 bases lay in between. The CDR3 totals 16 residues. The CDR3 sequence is CASSRTLGGVGETQYF. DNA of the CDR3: TGCGCCAGCAGCCGGACCTTAGGCGGGGTGGGGGAGACCCAGTACTTC. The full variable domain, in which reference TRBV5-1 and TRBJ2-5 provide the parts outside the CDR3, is KAGVTQTPRYLIKTRGQQVTLSCSPISGHRSVSWYQQTPGQGLQFLFEYFSETQRNKGNFPGRFSGRQFSNSRSEMNVSTLELGDSALYLCASSRTLGGVGETQYFGPGTRLLVL.

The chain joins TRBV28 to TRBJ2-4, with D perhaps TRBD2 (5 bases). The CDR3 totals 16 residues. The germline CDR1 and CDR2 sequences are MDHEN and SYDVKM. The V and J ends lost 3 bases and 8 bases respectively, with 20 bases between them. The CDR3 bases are TGTGCCAGCAGTTTCACCCCGGGCACGGGAAGGGACATTCAGTACTTC. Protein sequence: CASSFTPGTGRDIQYF.

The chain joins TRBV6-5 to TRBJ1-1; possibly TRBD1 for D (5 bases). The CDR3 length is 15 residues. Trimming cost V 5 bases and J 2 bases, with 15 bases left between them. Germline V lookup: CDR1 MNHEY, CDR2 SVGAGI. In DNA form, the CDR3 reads TGTGCCAGCAGTCCTTTAATAGGGGTCAACACTGAAGCTTTCTTT. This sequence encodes CASSPLIGVNTEAFF.

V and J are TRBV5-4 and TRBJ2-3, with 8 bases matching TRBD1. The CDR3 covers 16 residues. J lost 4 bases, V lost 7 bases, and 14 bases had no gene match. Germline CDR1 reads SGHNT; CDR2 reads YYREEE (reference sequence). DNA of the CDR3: TGTGCCAGCGAGGACAGGGCTCTACTCGGCGCAGATACGCAGTATTTT. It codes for CASEDRALLGADTQYF.

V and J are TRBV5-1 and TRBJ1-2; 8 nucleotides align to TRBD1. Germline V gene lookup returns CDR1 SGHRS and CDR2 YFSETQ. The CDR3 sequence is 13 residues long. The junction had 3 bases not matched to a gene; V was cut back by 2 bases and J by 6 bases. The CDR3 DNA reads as TGCGCCAGCAGCTTCACAGGGGGTCATGGCTACACCTTC. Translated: CASSFTGGHGYTF.

The CDR3 DNA is TGTGCCAGCAGCCCACGACAGGGGGTCATGCCCCAGTACTTC. Its protein product is CASSPRQGVMPQYF. The chain has TRBV11-2 and TRBJ2-5; 9 positions agree with TRBD1. The CDR3 runs to 14 residues. Germline lookup yields CDR1 SGHAT and CDR2 FQNNGV. J lost 9 bases, V lost 5 bases, and 10 bases had no gene match.

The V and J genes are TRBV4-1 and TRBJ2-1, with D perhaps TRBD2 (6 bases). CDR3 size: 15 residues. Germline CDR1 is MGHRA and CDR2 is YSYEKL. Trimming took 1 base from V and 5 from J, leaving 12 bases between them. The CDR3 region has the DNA TGCGCCAGCAGCCAAGTTGTGCGCGGGAACAATGAGCAGTTCTTC. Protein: CASSQVVRGNNEQFF.

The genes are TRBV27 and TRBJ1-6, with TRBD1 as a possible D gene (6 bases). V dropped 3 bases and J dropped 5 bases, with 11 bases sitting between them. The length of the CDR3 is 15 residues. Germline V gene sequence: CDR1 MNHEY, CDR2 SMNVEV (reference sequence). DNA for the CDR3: TGTGCCAGCAGTTTCCGAGGGGGACATAATTCACCCCTCCACTTT. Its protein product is CASSFRGGHNSPLHF.

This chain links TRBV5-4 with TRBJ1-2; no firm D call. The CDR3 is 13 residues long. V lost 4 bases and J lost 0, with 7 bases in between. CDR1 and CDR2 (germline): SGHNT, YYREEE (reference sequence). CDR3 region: CASSIDTNYGYTF. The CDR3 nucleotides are TGTGCCAGCAGCATCGACACTAACTATGGCTACACCTTC.

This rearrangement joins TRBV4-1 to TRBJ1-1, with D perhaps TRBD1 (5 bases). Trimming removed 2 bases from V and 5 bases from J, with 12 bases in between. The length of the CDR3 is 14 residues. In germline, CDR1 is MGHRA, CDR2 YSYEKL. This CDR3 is CASSQTHRGTEAFF. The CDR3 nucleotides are TGCGCCAGCAGCCAAACGCATCGGGGGACTGAAGCTTTCTTT.

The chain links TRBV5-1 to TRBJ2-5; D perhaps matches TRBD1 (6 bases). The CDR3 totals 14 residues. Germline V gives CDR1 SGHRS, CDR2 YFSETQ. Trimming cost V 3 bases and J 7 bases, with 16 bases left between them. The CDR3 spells CASSWGHSVTTQYF. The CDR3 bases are TGCGCCAGCAGCTGGGGACATAGCGTGACGACCCAGTACTTC.

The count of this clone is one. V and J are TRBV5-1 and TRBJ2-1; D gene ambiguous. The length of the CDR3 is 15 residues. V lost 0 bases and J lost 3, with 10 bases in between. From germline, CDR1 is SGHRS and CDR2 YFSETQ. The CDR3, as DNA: TGCGCCAGCAGCTTGGGCCCGGGTAACTACAATGAGCAGTTCTTC. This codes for CASSLGPGNYNEQFF.

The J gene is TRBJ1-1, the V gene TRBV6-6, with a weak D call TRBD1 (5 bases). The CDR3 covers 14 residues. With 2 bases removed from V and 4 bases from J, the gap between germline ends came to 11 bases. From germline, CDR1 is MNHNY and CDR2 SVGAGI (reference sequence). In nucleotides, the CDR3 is TGTGCCAGCAGTTACGATGGGGGAGGCACTGAAGCTTTCTTT. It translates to CASSYDGGGTEAFF.

The CDR3 nucleotides are TGTGCCAGCAGTCAGAGACAGGGGTCCACTGAAGCTTTCTTT. Translation: CASSQRQGSTEAFF. The V call is TRBV6-6, the J call TRBJ1-1; the match to TRBD1 covers 8 bases. The CDR3 loop spans 14 amino acids. Trimming at V came to 5 bases and at J to 4 bases, leaving 6 bases not matched to a gene. Germline CDR1 MNHNY, CDR2 SVGAGI (reference sequence).

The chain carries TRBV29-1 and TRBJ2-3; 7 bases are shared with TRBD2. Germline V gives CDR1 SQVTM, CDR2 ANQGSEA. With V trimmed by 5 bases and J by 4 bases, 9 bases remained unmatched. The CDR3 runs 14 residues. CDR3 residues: CSVSPSSGADTQYF. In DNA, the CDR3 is TGCAGCGTTTCCCCCTCAAGCGGGGCAGATACGCAGTATTTT.